The source of this TCR beta chain is a study of blood T cell repertoires in COVID-19. Sequenced by immunoSEQ multiplex PCR; TCRdb stores in-frame clones only, minus some. Among 300,000 to 350,000 clones listed, around nine tenths were seen once. This CDR3 has 16 residues. V dropped 2 bases and J dropped 0; count of bases not matched to a gene: 3. Germline V gives CDR1 SGHRS, CDR2 YFSETQ. V usage is TRBV5-1 and J usage is TRBJ2-1; 9 bases match TRBD2. This TCR was recovered from a woman in her twenties or thirties who had been exposed to COVID-19. Sequenced: PBMCs or T cells enriched from blood (not recorded which). CDR3 sequence reads: CASSLISGGSYNEQFF. For the CDR3, the DNA is TGCGCCAGCAGCTTAATTAGCGGGGGCTCCTACAATGAGCAGTTCTTC.